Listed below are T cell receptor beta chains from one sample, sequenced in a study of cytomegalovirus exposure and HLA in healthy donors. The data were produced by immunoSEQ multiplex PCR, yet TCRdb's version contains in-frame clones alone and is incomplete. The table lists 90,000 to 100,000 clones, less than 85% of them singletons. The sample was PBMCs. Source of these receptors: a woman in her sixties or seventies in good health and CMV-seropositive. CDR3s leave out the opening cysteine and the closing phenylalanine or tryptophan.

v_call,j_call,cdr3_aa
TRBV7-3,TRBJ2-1,ASSPGTISNEQF
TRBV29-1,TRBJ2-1,SVYELRDYNEQF
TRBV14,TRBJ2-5,ASSQGTGRIETQY
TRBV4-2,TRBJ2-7,ASSQDRGSSYEQY
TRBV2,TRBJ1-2,ASQFDRVFDGYT
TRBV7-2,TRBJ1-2,ASSRDRKGGYT
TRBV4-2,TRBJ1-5,ASSQDSQVDQPQH
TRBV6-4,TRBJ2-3,ASSLDLRGPVY
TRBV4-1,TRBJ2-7,ASSQVPQVSYEQY
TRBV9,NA,ASGSYEQY
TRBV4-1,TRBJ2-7,ASSQGLNRAEQY
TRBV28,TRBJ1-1,ASSLFAEAF
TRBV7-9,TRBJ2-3,ASSPPTSGRGTDTQY
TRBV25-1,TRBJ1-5,ASRQTGSNQPQH
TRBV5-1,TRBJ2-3,ASSSDGTDTQY
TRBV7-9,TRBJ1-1,ASSFGQGVNTEAF
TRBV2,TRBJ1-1,ASRGEGKTEAF
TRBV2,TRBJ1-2,ASSQPGQGSPILRGYT
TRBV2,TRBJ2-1,ASSGTSGRSYNEQF
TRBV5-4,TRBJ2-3,ASSLRTSGSDTQY
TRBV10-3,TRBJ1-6,AISDRGFNSPLH
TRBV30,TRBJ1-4,AWSKTGKVGEKLF
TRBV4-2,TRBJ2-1,ASSQEPSGRAGNEQF